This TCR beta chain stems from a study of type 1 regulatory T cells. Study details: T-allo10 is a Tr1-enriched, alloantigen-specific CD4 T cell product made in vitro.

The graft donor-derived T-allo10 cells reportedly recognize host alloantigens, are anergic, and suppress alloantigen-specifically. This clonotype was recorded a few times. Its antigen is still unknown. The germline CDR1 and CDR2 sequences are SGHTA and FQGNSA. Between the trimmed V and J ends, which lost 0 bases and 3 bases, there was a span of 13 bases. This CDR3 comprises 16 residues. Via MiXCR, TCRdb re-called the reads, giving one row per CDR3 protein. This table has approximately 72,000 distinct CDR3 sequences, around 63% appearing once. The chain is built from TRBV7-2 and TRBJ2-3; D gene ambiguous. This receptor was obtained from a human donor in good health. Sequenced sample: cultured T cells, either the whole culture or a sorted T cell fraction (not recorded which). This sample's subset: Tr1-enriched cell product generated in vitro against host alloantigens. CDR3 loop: CASSLAASMRTDTQYF. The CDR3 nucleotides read TGTGCCAGCAGCTTAGCAGCGAGCATGCGGACAGATACGCAGTATTTT.